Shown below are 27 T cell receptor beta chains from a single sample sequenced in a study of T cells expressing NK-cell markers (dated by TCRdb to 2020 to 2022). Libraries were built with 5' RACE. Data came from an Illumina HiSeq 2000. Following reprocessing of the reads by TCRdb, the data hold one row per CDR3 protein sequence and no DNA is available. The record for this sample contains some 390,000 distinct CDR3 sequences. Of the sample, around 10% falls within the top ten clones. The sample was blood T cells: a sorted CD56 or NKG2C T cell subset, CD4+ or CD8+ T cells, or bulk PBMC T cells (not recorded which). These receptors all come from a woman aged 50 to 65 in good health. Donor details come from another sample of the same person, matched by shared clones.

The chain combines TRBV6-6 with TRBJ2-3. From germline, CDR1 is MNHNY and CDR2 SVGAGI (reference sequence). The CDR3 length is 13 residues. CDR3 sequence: CASSFTVTDTQYF.

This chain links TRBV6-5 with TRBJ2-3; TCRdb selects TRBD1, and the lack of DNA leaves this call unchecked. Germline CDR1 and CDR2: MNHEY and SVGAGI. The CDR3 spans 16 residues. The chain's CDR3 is CASSYNGDASMDTQYF.

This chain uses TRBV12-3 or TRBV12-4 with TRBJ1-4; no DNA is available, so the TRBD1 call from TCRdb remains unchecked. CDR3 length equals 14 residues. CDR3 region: CASTLTGVNEKLFF.

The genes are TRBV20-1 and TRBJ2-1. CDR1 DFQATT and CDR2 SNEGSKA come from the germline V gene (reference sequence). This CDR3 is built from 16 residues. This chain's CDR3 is CSASRRSGSSYNEQFF.

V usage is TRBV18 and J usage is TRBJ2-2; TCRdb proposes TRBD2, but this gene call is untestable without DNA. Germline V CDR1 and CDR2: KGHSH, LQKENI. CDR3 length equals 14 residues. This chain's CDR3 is CASSRGLNTGELFF.

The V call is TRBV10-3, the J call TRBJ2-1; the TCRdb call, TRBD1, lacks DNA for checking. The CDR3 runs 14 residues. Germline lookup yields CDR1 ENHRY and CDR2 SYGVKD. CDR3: CAISGRAAWDEQFF.

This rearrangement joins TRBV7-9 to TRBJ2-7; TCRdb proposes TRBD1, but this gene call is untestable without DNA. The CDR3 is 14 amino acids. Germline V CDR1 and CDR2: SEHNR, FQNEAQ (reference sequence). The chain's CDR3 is CAGSPGQGNHEQYF.

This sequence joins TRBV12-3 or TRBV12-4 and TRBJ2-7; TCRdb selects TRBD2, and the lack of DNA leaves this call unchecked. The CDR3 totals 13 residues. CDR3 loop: CASSLTLRSAEYF.

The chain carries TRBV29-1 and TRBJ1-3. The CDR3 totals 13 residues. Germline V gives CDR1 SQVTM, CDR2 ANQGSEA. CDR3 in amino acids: CSVVEGSGNTIYF.

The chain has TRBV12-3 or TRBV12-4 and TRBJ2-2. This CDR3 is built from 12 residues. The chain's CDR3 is CASSVNLGELFF.

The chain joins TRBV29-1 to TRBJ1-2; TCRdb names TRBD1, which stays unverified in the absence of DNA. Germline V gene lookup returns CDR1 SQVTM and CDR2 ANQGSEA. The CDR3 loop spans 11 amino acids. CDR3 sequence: CSVTGGEGYTF.

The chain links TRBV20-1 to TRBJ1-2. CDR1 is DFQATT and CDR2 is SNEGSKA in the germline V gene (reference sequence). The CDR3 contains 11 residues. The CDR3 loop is CSASIRFGYTF.

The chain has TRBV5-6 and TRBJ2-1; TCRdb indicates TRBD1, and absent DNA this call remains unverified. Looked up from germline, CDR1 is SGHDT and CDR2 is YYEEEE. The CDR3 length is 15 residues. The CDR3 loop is CASSFLTRESNEQFF. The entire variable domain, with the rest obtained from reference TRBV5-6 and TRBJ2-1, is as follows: DAGVTQSPTHLIKTRGQQVTLRCSPKSGHDTVSWYQQALGQGPQFIFQYYEEEERQRGNFPDRFSGHQFPNYSSELNVNALLLGDSALYLCASSFLTRESNEQFFGPGTRLTVL.

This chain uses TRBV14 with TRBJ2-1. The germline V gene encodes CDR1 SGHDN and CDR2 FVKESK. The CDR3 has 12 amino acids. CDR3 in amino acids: CASSPGAHEQFF.

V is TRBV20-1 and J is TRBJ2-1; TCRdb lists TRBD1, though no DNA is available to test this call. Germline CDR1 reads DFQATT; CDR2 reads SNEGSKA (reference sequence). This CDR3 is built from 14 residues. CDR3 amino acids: CSASVLAGTVEQFF.

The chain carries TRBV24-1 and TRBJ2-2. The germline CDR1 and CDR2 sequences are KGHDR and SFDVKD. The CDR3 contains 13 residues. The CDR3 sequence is CATSGLPTGELFF.

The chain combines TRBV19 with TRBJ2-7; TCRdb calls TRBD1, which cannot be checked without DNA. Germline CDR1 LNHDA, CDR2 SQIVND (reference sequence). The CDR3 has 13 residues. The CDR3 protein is CASKDRDTYEQYF.

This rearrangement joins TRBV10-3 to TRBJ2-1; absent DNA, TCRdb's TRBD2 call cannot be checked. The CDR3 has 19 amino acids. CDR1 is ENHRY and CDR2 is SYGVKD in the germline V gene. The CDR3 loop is CAISEISGRALAARDEQFF.

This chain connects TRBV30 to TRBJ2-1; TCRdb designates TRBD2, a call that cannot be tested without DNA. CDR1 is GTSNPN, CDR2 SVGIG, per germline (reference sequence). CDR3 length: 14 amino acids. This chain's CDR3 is CAWKPGTSFNEQFF.

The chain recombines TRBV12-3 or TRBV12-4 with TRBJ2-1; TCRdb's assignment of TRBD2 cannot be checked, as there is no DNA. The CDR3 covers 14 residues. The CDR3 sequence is CASSEPGLVIEQFF.

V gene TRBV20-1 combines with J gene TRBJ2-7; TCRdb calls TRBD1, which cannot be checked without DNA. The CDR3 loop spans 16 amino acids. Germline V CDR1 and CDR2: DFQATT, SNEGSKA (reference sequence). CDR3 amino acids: CSARDHRTPSIYEQYF.

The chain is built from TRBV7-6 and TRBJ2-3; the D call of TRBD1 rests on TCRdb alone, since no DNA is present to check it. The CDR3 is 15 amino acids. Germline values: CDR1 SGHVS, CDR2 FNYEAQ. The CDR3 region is CASGHWTGVQDTQYF.

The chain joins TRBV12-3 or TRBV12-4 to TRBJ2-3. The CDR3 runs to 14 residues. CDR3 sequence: CASSLNPSTDTQYF.

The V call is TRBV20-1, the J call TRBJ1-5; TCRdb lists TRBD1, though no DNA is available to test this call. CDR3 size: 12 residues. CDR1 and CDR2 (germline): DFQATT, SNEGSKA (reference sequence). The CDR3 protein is CSAATGLRPQHF.

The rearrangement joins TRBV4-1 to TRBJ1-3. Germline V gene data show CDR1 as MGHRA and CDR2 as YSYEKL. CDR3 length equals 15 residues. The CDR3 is CASSQGWYTGNTIYF.

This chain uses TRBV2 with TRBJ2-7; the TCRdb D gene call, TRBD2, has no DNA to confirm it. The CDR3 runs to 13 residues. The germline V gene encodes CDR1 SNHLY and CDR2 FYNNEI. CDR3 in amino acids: CASRGLAGVEQYF.

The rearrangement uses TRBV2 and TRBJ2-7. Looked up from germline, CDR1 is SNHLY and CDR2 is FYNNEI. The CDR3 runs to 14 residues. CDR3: CASTPVEGNYEQYF.